This T cell receptor (beta chain) was found in a study of regulatory T cells in long-lasting Graves disease. This clonotype appeared many times. V shed 3 bases and J 0 bases; nucleotides not matched to a gene: 11. The CDR3 is made up of 18 amino acids. The sample's time point: newly diagnosed GD, antithyroid drugs for less than 3 months. PBMCs provided the RNA from which the TCR library was made. Combining iRepertoire HTBI primers with Arm-PCR of CDR3 regions, the authors built TCR beta libraries. TCRdb fed the multiplex PCR reads into MiXCR, producing one record per CDR3 protein. The table includes hundreds of thousands of distinct CDR3 sequences, 13% detected once. The data also belong to a second study, concerning T cells in Graves' hyperthyroidism and ophthalmopathy.

The clonotype comes from a man aged 25-40 years with Graves disease. Source: peripheral blood mononuclear cells (PBMCs), taken at new diagnosis, from a patient treated with antithyroid drugs. The rearrangement uses TRBV12-3 or TRBV12-4 and TRBJ2-5; TRBD1 matches 9 bases. CDR3 protein: CASSFGTGILADQETQYF. The CDR3, as DNA: TGTGCCAGCAGTTTTGGGACAGGGATCCTAGCGGACCAAGAGACCCAGTACTTC.